A selection of T cell receptor beta chains follows, all from one sample in a study of shared clonotypes between healthy human individuals. Only in-frame clones appear in the TCRdb table, and some are missing; sequencing was by immunoSEQ multiplex PCR. The profile shows under 700,000 clones, roughly 95% of them singletons. Sequencing was performed on naive CD8+ T cells sorted from blood. These receptor sequences come from a woman aged 30 to 39 in good health. Each CDR3 is given with its conserved first and last residue. D genes are given only for firm matches.

V: TRBV5-6; D: .; J: TRBJ1-2; CDR3: CASSLQQNYGYTF; DNA: TGTGCCAGCAGCTTACAACAGAACTATGGCTACACCTTC
V: TRBV27; D: TRBD2; J: TRBJ2-4; CDR3: CASSLSAGGENIQYF; DNA: TGTGCCAGCAGTTTATCAGCGGGAGGAGAGAACATTCAGTACTTC
V: TRBV7-9; D: .; J: TRBJ2-7; CDR3: CASRPSPGLTYEQYF; DNA: TGTGCCAGCAGACCCTCCCCGGGGTTAACCTACGAGCAGTACTTC
V: TRBV28; D: .; J: TRBJ2-7; CDR3: CASSFVVGNYEQYF; DNA: TGTGCCAGCAGTTTCGTGGTCGGAAACTACGAGCAGTACTTC
V: TRBV28; D: .; J: TRBJ2-5; CDR3: CASSFRGEETQYF; DNA: TGTGCCAGTTCCTTTCGGGGAGAGGAGACCCAGTACTTC
V: TRBV20-1; D: .; J: TRBJ1-2; CDR3: CSTTEGVGYTF; DNA: TGCAGTACGACCGAAGGGGTGGGCTACACCTTC
V: TRBV6-1; D: .; J: TRBJ2-7; CDR3: CASSEVARDYEQYF; DNA: TGTGCCAGCAGTGAAGTGGCCAGAGACTACGAGCAGTACTTC
V: TRBV27; D: .; J: TRBJ2-5; CDR3: CASRSWSGEETQYF; DNA: TGTGCCAGCAGATCCTGGTCGGGGGAAGAGACCCAGTACTTC
V: TRBV27; D: .; J: TRBJ2-7; CDR3: CASSYFGEGGSYEQYF; DNA: TGTGCCAGCAGTTACTTTGGCGAGGGGGGCTCCTACGAGCAGTACTTC
V: TRBV27; D: .; J: TRBJ2-7; CDR3: CASSPGVMGEQYF; DNA: TGTGCCAGCAGCCCAGGAGTAATGGGCGAGCAGTACTTC
V: TRBV28; D: .; J: TRBJ2-1; CDR3: CASRRDSPNNEQFF; DNA: TGTGCCAGCAGACGGGACTCCCCTAACAATGAGCAGTTCTTC
V: TRBV19; D: TRBD1; J: TRBJ2-5; CDR3: CASSLGTGSIIETQYF; DNA: TGTGCCAGTAGTCTCGGGACAGGGAGTATCATCGAGACCCAGTACTTC
V: TRBV5-1; D: TRBD1; J: TRBJ2-7; CDR3: CASSLGPTGASYEQYF; DNA: TGCGCCAGCAGCTTGGGGCCTACAGGGGCGTCCTACGAGCAGTACTTC
V: TRBV2; D: .; J: TRBJ1-2; CDR3: CASKLASGTNYGYTF; DNA: TGTGCCAGCAAGCTAGCCTCAGGGACTAACTATGGCTACACCTTC
V: TRBV27; D: .; J: TRBJ2-1; CDR3: CASSLEGNEQFF; DNA: TGTGCCAGCAGTTTAGAGGGCAATGAGCAGTTCTTC
V: TRBV14; D: .; J: TRBJ2-7; CDR3: CASSQYGGEQYF; DNA: TGTGCCAGCAGCCAGTACGGGGGCGAGCAGTACTTC
V: TRBV10-3; D: TRBD2; J: TRBJ2-5; CDR3: CAISESKSSLAGGPGETQYF; DNA: TGTGCCATCAGTGAGTCGAAGTCCTCTCTAGCGGGAGGGCCTGGAGAGACCCAGTACTTC
V: TRBV27; D: .; J: TRBJ2-7; CDR3: CASSKHPSRVPYEQYF; DNA: TGTGCCAGCAGTAAGCACCCCTCTCGGGTTCCCTACGAGCAGTACTTC
V: TRBV10-2; D: .; J: TRBJ2-1; CDR3: CASSVQSPRSYNEQFF; DNA: TGCGCCAGCAGTGTTCAGTCCCCCCGCTCCTACAATGAGCAGTTCTTC
V: TRBV2; D: .; J: TRBJ2-2; CDR3: CASSTSITGELFF; DNA: TGTGCCAGCAGTACGTCTATCACCGGGGAGCTGTTTTTT